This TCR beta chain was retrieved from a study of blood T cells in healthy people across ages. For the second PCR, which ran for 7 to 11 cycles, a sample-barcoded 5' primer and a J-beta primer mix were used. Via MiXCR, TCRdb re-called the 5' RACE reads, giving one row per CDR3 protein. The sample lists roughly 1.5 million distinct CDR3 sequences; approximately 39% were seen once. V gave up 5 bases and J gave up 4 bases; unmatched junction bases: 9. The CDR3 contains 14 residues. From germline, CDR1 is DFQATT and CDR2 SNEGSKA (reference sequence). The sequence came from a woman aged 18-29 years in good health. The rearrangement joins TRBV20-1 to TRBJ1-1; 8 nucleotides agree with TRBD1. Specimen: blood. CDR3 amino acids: CSAQMQGAGTEAFF. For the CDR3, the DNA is TGCAGTGCTCAGATGCAGGGGGCCGGCACTGAAGCTTTCTTT.